This is a list of T cell receptor beta chains from one sample in a study of blood T cells in healthy people across ages. A single record per CDR3 protein comes from TCRdb applying MiXCR to the 5' RACE reads. This table holds hundreds of thousands of distinct CDR3 sequences, under 30% found once. These records were also assigned to another study, of T cells of mothers and their children.

Sequenced: blood. These receptors all come from a boy aged 10-17 years in good health. CDR3s include the opening cysteine and the closing phenylalanine or tryptophan. D genes are given only for firm matches. The listing skips clone size in some rows; elsewhere it reads once, few, many or a size class.

TGCGCCAGCAGCTCGGGAGGCGGGGATGAGACCCAGTACTTC,CASSSGGGDETQYF,once,TRBJ2-5,TRBD2,TRBV5-1
TGCAGTGGGACCCACCAAGAGACCCAGTACTTC,CSGTHQETQYF,few,TRBJ2-5,.,TRBV20-1
TGCGCCAGCAGCCCTGGGGCCCGGAATTCACCCCTCCACTTT,CASSPGARNSPLHF,.,TRBJ1-6,.,TRBV5-1
TGTGCCAGCAGCTCAAAGACGGGGCCCTATGGCTACACCTTC,CASSSKTGPYGYTF,few,TRBJ1-2,.,TRBV7-6
TGTGCCAGCAGCTCAGAATCCGGGACTAGGGAAAAACTGTTTTTT,CASSSESGTREKLFF,.,TRBJ1-4,.,TRBV6-5
TGTGCCAGCAGCTTACCAGGGGGCACTGGCTACACCTTC,CASSLPGGTGYTF,.,TRBJ1-2,TRBD1,TRBV7-9
TGTGCCAGCAGCTTAGAATTGGGGTCCCGGACGGAGACCCAGTACTTC,CASSLELGSRTETQYF,.,TRBJ2-5,.,TRBV7-6
TGCAGTGCTAGCTCTGGCGGGGTCGGGGAGCAGTTCTTC,CSASSGGVGEQFF,few,TRBJ2-1,.,TRBV20-1
TGTGCCAGCAGTGTCCGGACAGGGGGCTACAATGAGCAGTTCTTC,CASSVRTGGYNEQFF,few,TRBJ2-1,TRBD1,TRBV6-1
TGTGCCAGCAGAGGTCTAGCGGGGGGTAACCAAGAGACCCAGTACTTC,CASRGLAGGNQETQYF,few,TRBJ2-5,TRBD2,TRBV3-1
TGCAGCGTTGGGGAGAGGGGCTACACCTTC,CSVGERGYTF,.,TRBJ1-2,.,TRBV29-1
TGTGCCACTCAGGAGGGGACAACTAATGAAAAACTGTTTTTT,CATQEGTTNEKLFF,.,TRBJ1-4,.,TRBV7-9
TGTGCCAGCAGCGCCGAGAGCTCCTACGAGCAGTACTTC,CASSAESSYEQYF,few,TRBJ2-7,.,TRBV12-3/TRBV12-4
TGTGCCAGCGGCCCCCTCCCTCCACCCAACTCCTACAATGAGCAGTTCTTC,CASGPLPPPNSYNEQFF,.,TRBJ2-1,.,TRBV11-2
TGCGCCAGCAGCACCGGAAGACTCACAGATACGCAGTATTTT,CASSTGRLTDTQYF,.,TRBJ2-3,.,TRBV5-1
TGCGCCAGCAGCACCCAGACAGGGCAAGAGACCCAGTACTTC,CASSTQTGQETQYF,.,TRBJ2-5,TRBD1,TRBV5-1
TGTGCCAGCAGTTACTCGCCGGGACTAGGGGTGGGAGAGACCCAGTACTTC,CASSYSPGLGVGETQYF,.,TRBJ2-5,TRBD2,TRBV6-2/TRBV6-3
TGCGCCAGCAGCTTGGTAGCGAGAGAGACCCAGTACTTC,CASSLVARETQYF,.,TRBJ2-5,.,TRBV5-1
TGTGCCAGCAGCGGGGACTACGAGCAGTACTTC,CASSGDYEQYF,many,TRBJ2-7,.,TRBV2
TGTGCCACCGCCGGGACAGCGAATAATGAAAAACTGTTTTTT,CATAGTANNEKLFF,few,TRBJ1-4,TRBD1,TRBV6-5
TGTGCCAGCAGCCTCCTCCCCGGGGGGCTCCAAGAGACCCAGTACTTC,CASSLLPGGLQETQYF,many,TRBJ2-5,.,TRBV7-2
TGTGCCAGCAGTTCTCCGGGGGAAATTAACTATGGCTACACCTTC,CASSSPGEINYGYTF,few,TRBJ1-2,.,TRBV12-3/TRBV12-4
TGTGCCAGCAGCCCGACTTCGGGGGGGCGTGATACGCAGTATTTT,CASSPTSGGRDTQYF,few,TRBJ2-3,TRBD2,TRBV3-1
TGTGCCATCAGTGAACCTCTAGCGGGATCATACCAAGAGACCCAGTACTTC,CAISEPLAGSYQETQYF,.,TRBJ2-5,TRBD2,TRBV10-3
TGTGCCAGCAGCTTAGTTCGGCACGGAGGCACAGATACGCAGTATTTT,CASSLVRHGGTDTQYF,.,TRBJ2-3,.,TRBV7-9
TGCGCCAGCAGAACCGGGACAGGGGTTGAAAAACTGTTTTTT,CASRTGTGVEKLFF,once,TRBJ1-4,TRBD1,TRBV5-1
TGTGCCAGCAGCCAAGATATTTCCATATCCGGGCTAGGAGCGCAGTATTTT,CASSQDISISGLGAQYF,.,TRBJ2-3,.,TRBV3-1
TGCAGCGTTGGCGGGGGCACAGATACGCAGTATTTT,CSVGGGTDTQYF,few,TRBJ2-3,.,TRBV29-1
TGTGCCAGCAAGCAGAGCTCCTACGAGCAGTACTTC,CASKQSSYEQYF,once,TRBJ2-7,.,TRBV6-6
TGTGCCAGCAGCATCCGGGACAGGGGTGGCTACACCTTC,CASSIRDRGGYTF,.,TRBJ1-2,TRBD1,TRBV11-2
TGTGCCAGCAGTTACCCGACCCCTTACAATGAGCAGTTCTTC,CASSYPTPYNEQFF,few,TRBJ2-1,.,TRBV6-5
TGTGCCAGCAGCCAAGAGACTAGCGGGCAAGAGACCCAGTACTTC,CASSQETSGQETQYF,.,TRBJ2-5,TRBD2,TRBV4-2
TGCAGCGTTTCTGGGGGATACACTGAAGCTTTCTTT,CSVSGGYTEAFF,.,TRBJ1-1,.,TRBV29-1
TGTGCCATCAGTGTCGGGACAGAAGAGACCCAGTACTTC,CAISVGTEETQYF,.,TRBJ2-5,TRBD1,TRBV10-3
TGCAGTGCCATGGGGACAGGGCCGGAACTTTGGGAGACCCAGTACTTC,CSAMGTGPELWETQYF,.,TRBJ2-5,TRBD1,TRBV20-1
TGTGCCAGCAGTTACTCCACAGCTTTCAATCAGCCCCAGCATTTT,CASSYSTAFNQPQHF,.,TRBJ1-5,.,TRBV6-6
TGTGCCAGCAGCTTAACAGGGGTCGGGCGAGGCTACACCTTC,CASSLTGVGRGYTF,.,TRBJ1-2,.,TRBV7-3
TGTGCCACCAGCAGAGATTGGCAGGGGGCGTCTCAGCCCCAGCATTTT,CATSRDWQGASQPQHF,.,TRBJ1-5,TRBD1,TRBV15
TGTGCCAGCAGCATTCCCCCCTCCGGGTACAGCACAGATACGCAGTATTTT,CASSIPPSGYSTDTQYF,.,TRBJ2-3,.,TRBV11-1
TGTGCCAGCACCTCGGGTTCTCTAATTGAAAAACTGTTTTTT,CASTSGSLIEKLFF,few,TRBJ1-4,.,TRBV6-5
TGTGCCAGCACCATAGAAGGTCGGGAGACCCAGTACTTC,CASTIEGRETQYF,.,TRBJ2-5,.,TRBV12-3/TRBV12-4
TGTGCCAGCAGCGCGGGACAGGAGGGAACTAATGAAAAACTGTTTTTT,CASSAGQEGTNEKLFF,.,TRBJ1-4,TRBD1,TRBV9
TGTGCCAGCAGCTTAGCGGAGGGACAGGGGAGCCACGAGCAGTACTTC,CASSLAEGQGSHEQYF,.,TRBJ2-7,TRBD1,TRBV7-2
TGCGCCAGCAGCTTGGAGGTCCGCGGGACAGATACGCAGTATTTT,CASSLEVRGTDTQYF,few,TRBJ2-3,.,TRBV5-1
TGCAGTGCTTTGGGGGCGGGACAGAGCTCCTACGAGCAGTACTTC,CSALGAGQSSYEQYF,few,TRBJ2-7,.,TRBV20-1
TGTGCCAGCAGCGTAGCAGGGGTGGGTGAAGCTTCCTTT,CASSVAGVGEASF,.,TRBJ1-1,.,TRBV9
TGCGCCAGCAGCCAGTTAGGGGGACAGAGCTCCTACGAGCAGTACTTC,CASSQLGGQSSYEQYF,.,TRBJ2-7,TRBD1,TRBV4-1
TGCGCCAGCAGCTTAGCCTCATCCGGGGAGCTGTTTTTT,CASSLASSGELFF,few,TRBJ2-2,.,TRBV5-1
TGTGCCAGCAGCTTAAATCCGGGTCAGAGCTACACCTTC,CASSLNPGQSYTF,.,TRBJ1-2,.,TRBV7-3